Following are 3 T cell receptor beta chains from one sample sequenced in a study of blood T cell repertoires in COVID-19. Assay used: immunoSEQ multiplex PCR; TCRdb lists only in-frame clones, some missing. This sample has around 320,000 clones, with 85% to 95% found just once. The sample consisted of PBMCs or T cells enriched from blood (not recorded which). These receptors all come from a woman aged 30 to 39 who had been exposed to COVID-19.

J is TRBJ2-7 and V is TRBV7-6; 12 positions match TRBD1. The CDR3 is 18 amino acids. CDR1 is SGHVS and CDR2 is FNYEAQ in the germline V gene. The V gene end was trimmed by 4 bases and the J gene end by 2 bases; junction bases not matched to a gene: 12. The CDR3 sequence is CASSWDRGPKGETYEQYF. The CDR3 DNA sequence: TGTGCCAGCAGCTGGGACAGGGGGCCGAAAGGGGAGACCTACGAGCAGTACTTC.

V gene TRBV5-8 combines with J gene TRBJ2-5, with a tentative D call TRBD2 (5 bases). The germline gives CDR1 SGHTS, CDR2 YDEGEE. Between the trimmed V and J ends, which lost 2 bases and 1 base, there was a span of 9 bases. The CDR3 loop spans 14 amino acids. The CDR3 sequence is CASSLPDFQETQYF. The DNA for the CDR3 is TGTGCCAGCAGCTTACCGGACTTCCAAGAGACCCAGTACTTC.

The chain joins TRBV18 to TRBJ1-3; 7 nucleotides align to TRBD1. The CDR3 runs to 15 residues. V was pared by 3 bases and J by 0 bases, with 2 bases of the junction left unmatched. Per germline, CDR1 KGHSH and CDR2 LQKENI. Here the CDR3 DNA reads TGTGCCAGCTCACCCCGGGACAGCTCTGGAAACACCATATATTTT. It encodes CASSPRDSSGNTIYF.